The source of this T cell receptor beta chain is a study of control samples from healthy donors and cancer patients. Sequencing was performed with immunoSEQ multiplex PCR; in TCRdb, only in-frame clones are kept and a portion is missing. The profile shows hundreds of thousands of clones, roughly 90% of them singletons. CDR1 is MNHEY, CDR2 SVGEGT, per germline. V dropped 3 bases and J dropped 7 bases, with 12 bases sitting between them. CDR3 length: 13 residues. This TCR derives from a man in his forties with head and neck cancer. Source material: PBMCs. V and J are TRBV6-2 or TRBV6-3 and TRBJ1-2, with no clear D. In DNA, the CDR3 is TGTGCCAGCAGTTATCCCTCTACTCTTGGCTACACCTTC. Amino acid sequence: CASSYPSTLGYTF.